This T cell receptor (beta chain) comes out of a study of regulatory T cells in long-lasting Graves disease. About the research overall: Patients with persistent Graves' disease had over 5 years of antithyroid drugs and persistent TSH receptor antibodies.

Relying on iRepertoire HTBI primers and Arm-PCR of CDR3 regions, the team built TCR beta libraries. As handled by the study authors: The samples included approximately 60 TRBV and some 15 TRBJ segments. TCRdb independently ran MiXCR on the multiplex PCR reads; one entry per CDR3 protein. These V and J calls derive from TCRdb rather than the authors' analysis. Of roughly 360,000 distinct CDR3 sequences listed, about 23% were seen once; the top ten hold 25% to 35%. Concerning this clonotype itself: Its target is not known.

Study outcomes and limitations: Persistent disease samples used TRBV28, TRBJ1-2 and TRBJ2-5 preferentially. Exclusively peripheral blood, rather than thyroid tissue, was studied.

Germline assignment: CDR1 MNHEY and CDR2 SMNVEV (reference sequence). Trimming removed 2 bases from V and 4 bases from J, with 11 bases in between. This CDR3 region has 15 residues. The time point was: persistent/refractory GD, antithyroid drugs over 5 years with positive TRAb. RNA from PBMCs was the source of the TCR library. The clonotype was recovered from a woman aged 35 to 49 with Graves disease. This specimen consisted of peripheral blood mononuclear cells (PBMCs), obtained when the disease was refractory, from a patient treated with antithyroid drugs. This chain joins TRBV27 and TRBJ2-2; possible D gene TRBD2, 6 bases. CDR3 region: CASSLVEGGTGELFF. The DNA for the CDR3 is TGTGCCAGCAGTTTAGTTGAGGGAGGCACCGGGGAGCTGTTTTTT.